The 25 T cell receptor beta chains given below trace back to one sample, sequenced in a study of cytomegalovirus exposure and HLA in healthy donors. The study ran its PCR with 60 Vbeta and 13 Jbeta primers. Some clones are missing from TCRdb's copy, which holds only in-frame ones; the method was immunoSEQ multiplex PCR. The table lists 50,000 to 75,000 clones. Sequencing input: PBMCs. These TCRs come from a woman under 30 in good health and CMV-seronegative.

The chain carries TRBV5-1 and TRBJ1-2, with 8 bases identical to TRBD1. CDR1 and CDR2 (germline): SGHRS, YFSETQ. There are 16 residues in the CDR3. Losses at the gene ends were 4 bases for V and 0 bases for J; bases not matched to a gene: 8. CDR3 sequence (DNA): TGCGCCAGCAGCGGAACTGAGACAGGGGCTAACTATGGCTACACCTTC. Its protein is CASSGTETGANYGYTF.

The chain has TRBV9 and TRBJ1-5, with D possibly being TRBD1 (6 bases). The CDR3 runs to 13 residues. Trimming pared 8 bases from V and 2 bases from J, leaving 11 bases between. Germline-derived CDR1 and CDR2 are SGDLS and YYNGEE. The CDR3 sequence: CASGGAGNQPQHF. CDR3 in DNA: TGTGCCAGTGGGGGGGCCGGCAATCAGCCCCAGCATTTT. Supplemented by reference TRBV9 and TRBJ1-5, the full variable domain reads DSGVTQTPKHLITATGQRVTLRCSPRSGDLSVYWYQQSLDQGLQFLIQYYNGEERAKGNILERFSAQQFPDLHSELNLSSLELGDSALYFCASGGAGNQPQHFGDGTRLSIL.

The J gene is TRBJ2-1, the V gene TRBV7-8; possibly TRBD1 for D (6 bases). CDR3 size: 15 residues. V lost 6 bases to trimming and J lost 0 bases, with 12 bases between them. CDR1 is SGHVS and CDR2 is FQNEAQ in the germline V gene. The CDR3 DNA sequence: TGTGCCAGCAGTTCAGGGGCCCACTCCTACAATGAGCAGTTCTTC. As protein: CASSSGAHSYNEQFF.

This chain uses TRBV5-1 with TRBJ1-1; 8 bases map to TRBD1. J gave up 1 base and V 1 base, and 3 bases lay outside the gene matches. Germline V gene sequence: CDR1 SGHRS, CDR2 YFSETQ. The length of the CDR3 is 15 residues. CDR3 coding DNA: TGCGCCAGCAGCTTGAGGACAGGGTGGAACACTGAAGCTTTCTTT. This gives the protein CASSLRTGWNTEAFF.

The gene calls are TRBV5-6 and TRBJ1-2; perhaps TRBD1 as D (5 bases). Trimming took off 4 bases at V and 4 bases at J, with 11 bases between the two ends. The CDR3 covers 13 residues. Germline V gene lookup returns CDR1 SGHDT and CDR2 YYEEEE. The CDR3 reads CASSPGVSYGYTF. CDR3 sequence (DNA): TGTGCCAGCAGCCCGGGGGTCAGCTATGGCTACACCTTC.

This sequence joins TRBV10-3 and TRBJ2-4; 9 positions agree with TRBD1. Unmatched junction bases numbered 6, after V lost 2 bases and J lost 1 base. CDR3 size: 17 residues. CDR1 is ENHRY, CDR2 SYGVKD, per germline. The CDR3 nucleotides read TGTGCCATCAGTGAGCCACTACAGGGGGCGGCCAAAAACATTCAGTACTTC. Translation gives CAISEPLQGAAKNIQYF.

The CDR3 region is CASSLYPGTRYGYTF. In nucleotides, the CDR3 is TGCGCCAGCAGCCTTTATCCCGGGACACGGTATGGCTACACCTTC. The chain carries TRBV5-1 and TRBJ1-2, with D perhaps TRBD1 (6 bases). Germline V gives CDR1 SGHRS, CDR2 YFSETQ. This CDR3 spans 15 amino acids. Trimming shortened V by 4 bases and J by 5 bases, and 18 bases separated the two germline ends.

Regarding this clone: A read error may account for a junction end that differs from germline. The chain combines TRBV9 with TRBJ2-7, with D perhaps matching TRBD1 (5 bases). This CDR3 contains 11 residues. The germline V gene encodes CDR1 SGDLS and CDR2 YYNGEE. Here the CDR3 DNA reads TGTGCCAGCAGCGTAAAGCCCCGACAGAACTTC. This sequence encodes CASSVKPRQNF.

J is TRBJ2-5 and V is TRBV7-2; D is ambiguous. The CDR3 is made up of 11 amino acids. CDR1 is SGHTA, CDR2 FQGNSA, per germline. With 8 bases removed from V and 7 bases from J, the gap between germline ends came to 11 bases. CDR3 sequence reads: CASVTRRTQYF. The DNA for the CDR3 is TGTGCCAGCGTAACCCGGAGGACCCAGTACTTC.

This chain joins TRBV28 and TRBJ2-7, with 12 bases identical to TRBD1. CDR3 length: 14 residues. Trimming cost V 6 bases and J 6 bases; bases outside gene matches: 6. Germline V gene lookup returns CDR1 MDHEN and CDR2 SYDVKM. The CDR3, as DNA: TGTGCCAGCAGATCGGGACAGGGGGCTTCCGAGCAGTACTTC. Translating it yields CASRSGQGASEQYF.

CDR3 protein: CASSQVGALGGNTIYF. The CDR3 DNA reads TGCGCCAGCAGCCAAGTGGGGGCCCTGGGGGGAAACACCATATATTTT. This sequence joins TRBV4-1 and TRBJ1-3; D is possibly TRBD1 (6 bases). CDR3 length equals 16 residues. The V end lost 1 base, the J end lost 4 bases, and 14 bases lay between the germline ends. Per the germline V gene, CDR1 is MGHRA and CDR2 is YSYEKL.

The rearrangement uses TRBV29-1 and TRBJ2-7, with 8 bases fitting TRBD1. This CDR3 has 14 residues. Per germline, CDR1 SQVTM and CDR2 ANQGSEA. Germline trimming cut 3 bases from V and 2 bases from J; bases unmatched to any gene: 6. The CDR3 coding sequence is TGCAGCGTTGATCAGGGGGCCAGCGCCTACGAGCAGTACTTC. Residues: CSVDQGASAYEQYF.

The rearrangement links TRBV5-1 to TRBJ1-1, with D perhaps matching TRBD1 (5 bases). Germline values: CDR1 SGHRS, CDR2 YFSETQ. The CDR3 runs 14 residues. With 4 bases removed from V and 4 bases from J, the gap between germline ends came to 14 bases. The CDR3 reads CASSAQVGVTEAFF. CDR3 nucleotide sequence: TGCGCCAGCAGCGCACAGGTAGGAGTCACTGAAGCTTTCTTT.

The rearrangement uses TRBV18 and TRBJ2-5, with TRBD2 matching 13 bases. The CDR3 spans 15 residues. CDR1 KGHSH and CDR2 LQKENI come from the germline V gene. J lost 2 bases, V lost 5 bases, and 2 bases had no gene match. The CDR3 here is CASSRLAGGQETQYF. For the CDR3, the DNA is TGTGCCAGCTCAAGACTAGCGGGGGGACAAGAGACCCAGTACTTC. Complete variable domain (other parts from reference TRBV18 and TRBJ2-5): NAGVMQNPRHLVRRRGQEARLRCSPMKGHSHVYWYRQLPEEGLKFMVYLQKENIIDESGMPKERFSAEFPKEGPSILRIQQVVRGDSAAYFCASSRLAGGQETQYFGPGTRLLVL.

CDR3 sequence reads: CASSRDPPGQGDSPLHF. CDR3 nucleotide sequence: TGCGCCAGCAGCCGAGATCCCCCGGGACAGGGAGATTCACCCCTCCACTTT. The rearrangement uses TRBV5-1 and TRBJ1-6, with 9 nucleotides matching TRBD1. The CDR3 has 17 residues. The V gene end was trimmed by 4 bases and the J gene end by 8 bases; junction bases not matched to a gene: 13. Germline loops: CDR1 SGHRS, CDR2 YFSETQ.

The chain carries TRBV5-1 and TRBJ2-3; D possibly corresponds to TRBD2 (6 bases). Deletions cut 3 bases from V and 3 bases from J, with 11 bases between. The CDR3 loop spans 14 amino acids. Looked up from germline, CDR1 is SGHRS and CDR2 is YFSETQ. The CDR3 DNA is TGCGCCAGCAGCTCCCCGGAGGGGACAGATACGCAGTATTTT. Translation: CASSSPEGTDTQYF.

The chain combines TRBV5-1 with TRBJ2-2, with D perhaps TRBD1 (6 bases). The CDR3 has 15 amino acids. The V gene's germline CDR1 is SGHRS and CDR2 YFSETQ. Trimming shortened V by 5 bases and J by 0 bases, and 11 bases separated the two germline ends. In nucleotides, the CDR3 is TGCGCCAGCAGTCGGACAGTCTCGAACACCGGGGAGCTGTTTTTT. This sequence encodes CASSRTVSNTGELFF. The entire variable domain, with the rest obtained from reference TRBV5-1 and TRBJ2-2, is as follows: KAGVTQTPRYLIKTRGQQVTLSCSPISGHRSVSWYQQTPGQGLQFLFEYFSETQRNKGNFPGRFSGRQFSNSRSEMNVSTLELGDSALYLCASSRTVSNTGELFFGEGSRLTVL.

The chain joins TRBV6-1 to TRBJ1-5; possibly TRBD1 for D (5 bases). This CDR3 spans 14 amino acids. V was cut by 2 bases and J by 5 bases, with 10 bases left in between. Germline V gene sequence: CDR1 MNHNS, CDR2 SASEGT. CDR3: CASSETGLYQPQHF. CDR3 nucleotide sequence: TGTGCCAGCAGTGAAACGGGACTTTATCAGCCCCAGCATTTT.

The chain is built from TRBV18 and TRBJ2-1; D not resolved. This CDR3 has 14 amino acids. Trimming cost V 3 bases and J 5 bases, with 11 bases left between them. Per germline, CDR1 KGHSH and CDR2 LQKENI. The CDR3 region is CASSPPSNDNEQFF. The CDR3, as DNA: TGTGCCAGCTCACCCCCTAGTAACGACAATGAGCAGTTCTTC.

J is TRBJ2-7 and V is TRBV6-5; 8 nucleotides match TRBD1. CDR1 and CDR2 (germline): MNHEY, SVGAGI. The CDR3 length is 16 residues. With 4 bases clipped from V and 2 bases from J, the junction kept 10 bases outside the gene matches. CDR3 nucleotide sequence: TGTGCCAGCAGTTCTCCATTCGGGGACAGGACCTACGAGCAGTACTTC. Its protein product is CASSSPFGDRTYEQYF.

V gene TRBV28 combines with J gene TRBJ1-2, with 7 bases matching TRBD1. V shed 9 bases and J 6 bases; nucleotides not matched to a gene: 7. The CDR3 has 12 amino acids. The germline V gene has CDR1 MDHEN and CDR2 SYDVKM. CDR3 sequence: CASRQGDHGYTF. CDR3 coding DNA: TGTGCCAGTAGACAGGGAGACCATGGCTACACCTTC.

The CDR3 loop reads CASSSTGNTEAFF. The DNA for the CDR3 is TGTGCCAGCAGTTCGACAGGGAACACTGAAGCTTTCTTT. The chain has TRBV6-4 and TRBJ1-1; weak D call: TRBD1 (6 bases). The CDR3 totals 13 residues. V gave up 5 bases and J gave up 1 base, with 8 bases separating them. From germline, CDR1 is MRHNA and CDR2 SNTAGT.

The chain uses TRBV5-1 and TRBJ1-4; 9 bases map to TRBD1. Germline-derived CDR1 and CDR2 are SGHRS and YFSETQ. The trim removed 4 bases at V and 4 bases at J, leaving 8 bases unmatched. This CDR3 spans 16 amino acids. Here the CDR3 DNA reads TGCGCCAGCAGCCTGGACAGGGGCCTTAGTAATGAAAAACTGTTTTTT. Its translation is CASSLDRGLSNEKLFF.

The chain joins TRBV5-4 to TRBJ1-1, with unresolved D. CDR3 length: 12 amino acids. V gave up 0 bases and J gave up 6 bases, with 6 bases separating them. Germline V CDR1 and CDR2: SGHNT, YYREEE (reference sequence). The CDR3 here is CASSLAGSEAFF. For the CDR3, the DNA is TGTGCCAGCAGCTTGGCGGGTTCTGAAGCTTTCTTT.

The J gene is TRBJ1-5, the V gene TRBV4-1; D ambiguous. CDR1 is MGHRA and CDR2 is YSYEKL in the germline V gene. V lost 1 base, J lost 0 bases, and 10 bases lay in between. The length of the CDR3 is 16 residues. CDR3 sequence: CASSQGLASSNQPQHF. CDR3 bases: TGCGCCAGCAGCCAAGGTTTGGCCTCTAGCAATCAGCCCCAGCATTTT.